Given below is one TCR beta chain in context. What this receptor recognizes is not known. The record has no base qualities; no much larger clone is one base away. Libraries were constructed by multiplex PCR. The sample was run on an Illumina HiSeq 4000. iRepertoire HTBI primers and Arm-PCR amplification of CDR3 regions were used to construct TCR beta libraries. Before sequencing, the PCR products went through gel purification. On the authors' methods: Gene usage analysis of CDR3 amino acid clonotypes relied on the roughly 64 TRBV and about 13 TRBJ segments identified across samples. Filtered high-quality paired reads were merged into contigs using COPE and FqMerger. Contigs were aligned with BLAST to IMGT TRBV, TRBD and TRBJ reference genes, and CDR3 was defined per IMGT. Any clonotype with a frequency above 0.1% was classified as a highly expanded clone. Shannon entropy was used to measure repertoire diversity, and the Gini coefficient was used to measure V-J evenness. A clonotype found in more than one individual was treated as public. In-frame beta chains were kept once TCRdb had trimmed the public reads at Q25 with fastp and called clones with MiXCR. Merged by CDR3 protein, the rows form single entries marked with the most common genes and DNA. TCRdb's processing, not the study's, gives the V and J calls here. The sample contains about 320,000 distinct CDR3 sequences, about 18% of them found a single time. The ten largest clonotypes hold about 40% of the sample.

This specimen's time point label, interpreted: newly diagnosed GD, antithyroid drugs for less than 3 months. For both TCR sequencing and RNA sequencing, RNA was extracted from PBMCs using TRIzol. The diagnosis of Graves' disease was made according to American Thyroid Association guidelines. The patients came from an endocrinology department in Xi'an, China. Each patient gave approximately 9.7 milliliters of peripheral blood, collected in an EDTA anticoagulant tube. Ficoll Paque Plus density gradient separation was used to isolate PBMCs, and no additional T cell sorting was done. An Agilent 2100 Bioanalyzer and agarose gel were used to assess RNA quality, and a NanoDrop 2000 was used to measure RNA concentration. This sample was taken from a study of regulatory T cells in long-lasting Graves disease (dated by TCRdb to the early 2020s). Context from the whole study: Patients with newly diagnosed Graves' disease had been on antithyroid drugs for under 3 months. The study took place in China and was registered as a clinical trial. A total of approximately 35 samples were covered by TCR sequencing, comprising around 13 persistent and around 20 newly diagnosed Graves' disease patients. Peripheral blood TCR sequencing and RNA sequencing compared persistent Graves' disease patients with newly diagnosed Graves' disease patients. What the research found in general, with its limitations: Patients with persistent disease shared more public clonotypes (around 2,500) than newly diagnosed patients did (around 980). Persistent disease showed preferential use of TRBV28, TRBJ1-2 and TRBJ2-5, whereas newly diagnosed disease favored TRBV20-1 and TRBJ2-1. The authors acknowledged the small sample size as a limitation that may reduce accuracy. Only peripheral blood was studied, because thyroid tissue, the primary lesion, was inaccessible. Sequencing and analysis were restricted to the TCR beta chain. Persistent Graves' disease patients showed lower TCR Shannon entropy and fewer highly expanded clones than newly diagnosed patients, suggesting clonal expansion.

The germline V gene provides CDR1 MGHDK and CDR2 SYGVNS. V is reduced by 2 bases and J by 7 bases, leaving a spacing of 21 bases between them. The CDR3 starts with the cysteine, ends with the phenylalanine, and has 18 residues. The sequence is cut down to CDR3 DNA, 54 bases in frame from base 1. The sequence is built from TRBV25-1 and TRBJ1-6, and TRBD1 may be the D gene, going by 6 matching bases. The input for sequencing was peripheral blood mononuclear cells (PBMCs), taken at new diagnosis, from a patient treated with antithyroid drugs. This sequence originates from a female donor with Graves disease. CDR3 loop: CASSEGYAGALGNSPLHF. The DNA sequence reads TGTGCCAGCAGTGAAGGGTACGCGGGGGCTTTAGGCAATTCACCCCTCCACTTT.